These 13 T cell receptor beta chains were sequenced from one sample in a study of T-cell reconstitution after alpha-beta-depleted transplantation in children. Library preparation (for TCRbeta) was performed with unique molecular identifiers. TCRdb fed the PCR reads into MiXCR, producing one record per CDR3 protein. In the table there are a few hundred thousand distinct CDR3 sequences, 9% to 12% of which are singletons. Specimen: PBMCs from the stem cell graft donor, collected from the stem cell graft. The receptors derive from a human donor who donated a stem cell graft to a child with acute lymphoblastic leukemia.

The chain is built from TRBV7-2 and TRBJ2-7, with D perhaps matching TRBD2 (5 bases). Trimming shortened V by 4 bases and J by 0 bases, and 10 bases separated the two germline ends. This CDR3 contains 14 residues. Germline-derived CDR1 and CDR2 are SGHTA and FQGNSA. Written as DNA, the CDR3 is TGTGCCAGCAGCTCAGGACTGCCCTCCTACGAGCAGTACTTC. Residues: CASSSGLPSYEQYF.

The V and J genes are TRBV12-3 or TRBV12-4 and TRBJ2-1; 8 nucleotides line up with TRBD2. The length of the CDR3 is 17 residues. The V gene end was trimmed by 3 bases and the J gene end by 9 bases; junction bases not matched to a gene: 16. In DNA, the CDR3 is TGTGCCAGCAGTTTCTTAAGCGGGGGTCTCTTCGCTGGTGAGCAGTTCTTC. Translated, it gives CASSFLSGGLFAGEQFF.

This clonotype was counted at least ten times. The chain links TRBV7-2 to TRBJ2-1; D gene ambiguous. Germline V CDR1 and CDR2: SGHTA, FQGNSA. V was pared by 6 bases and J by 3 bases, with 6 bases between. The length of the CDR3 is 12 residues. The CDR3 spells CASSTYYNEQFF. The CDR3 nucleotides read TGTGCCAGCAGTACTTACTACAATGAGCAGTTCTTC.

DNA of the CDR3: TGCGCCAGCAGCACACCCCTAGACAATGAGCAGTTCTTC. Its protein is CASSTPLDNEQFF. The V and J genes are TRBV5-1 and TRBJ2-1; D gene unclear. Germline CDR1 and CDR2: SGHRS and YFSETQ. The CDR3 covers 13 residues. The V end lost 4 bases, the J end lost 5 bases, and 10 bases lay between the germline ends.

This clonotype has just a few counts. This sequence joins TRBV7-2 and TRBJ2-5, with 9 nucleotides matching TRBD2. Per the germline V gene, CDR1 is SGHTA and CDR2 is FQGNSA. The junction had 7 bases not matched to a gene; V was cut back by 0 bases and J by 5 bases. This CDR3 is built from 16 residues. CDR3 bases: TGTGCCAGCAGCTTAGCATCTAGCGGGGCATGGGAGACCCAGTACTTC. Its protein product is CASSLASSGAWETQYF.

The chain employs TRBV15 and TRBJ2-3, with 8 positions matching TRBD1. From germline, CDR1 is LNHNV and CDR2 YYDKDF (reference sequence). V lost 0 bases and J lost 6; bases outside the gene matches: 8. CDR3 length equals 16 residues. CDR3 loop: CATSRDPGQGGDTQYF. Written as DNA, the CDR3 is TGTGCCACCAGCAGAGATCCAGGACAGGGCGGCGATACGCAGTATTTT.

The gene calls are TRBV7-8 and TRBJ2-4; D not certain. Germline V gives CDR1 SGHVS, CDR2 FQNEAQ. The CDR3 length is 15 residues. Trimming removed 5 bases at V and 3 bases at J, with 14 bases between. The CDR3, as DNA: TGTGCCAGCAGCCCGGCACGACAACTCAAAAACATTCAGTACTTC. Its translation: CASSPARQLKNIQYF.

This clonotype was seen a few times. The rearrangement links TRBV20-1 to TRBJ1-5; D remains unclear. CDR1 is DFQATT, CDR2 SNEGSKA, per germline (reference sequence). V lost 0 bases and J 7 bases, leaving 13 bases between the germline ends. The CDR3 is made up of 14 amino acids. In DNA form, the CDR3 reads TGCAGTGCTAGAGATCCCGGTTCCAGGCAGCCCCAGCATTTT. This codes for CSARDPGSRQPQHF.

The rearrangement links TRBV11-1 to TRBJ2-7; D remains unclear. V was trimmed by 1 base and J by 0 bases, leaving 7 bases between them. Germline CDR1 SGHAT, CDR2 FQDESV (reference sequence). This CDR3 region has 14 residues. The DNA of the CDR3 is TGTGCCAGCAGCTTAGATTGGCTCTCCTACGAGCAGTACTTC. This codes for CASSLDWLSYEQYF.

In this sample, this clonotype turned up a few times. The CDR3 sequence is CASSYPPNYGNQPQHF. For the CDR3, the DNA is TGTGCCAGCAGTTACCCGCCTAACTATGGCAATCAGCCCCAGCATTTT. The genes are TRBV6-2 or TRBV6-3 and TRBJ1-5; D remains ambiguous. Trimming shortened V by 2 bases and J by 2 bases, and 13 bases separated the two germline ends. CDR3 size: 16 residues. CDR1 MNHEY and CDR2 SVGEGT come from the germline V gene.

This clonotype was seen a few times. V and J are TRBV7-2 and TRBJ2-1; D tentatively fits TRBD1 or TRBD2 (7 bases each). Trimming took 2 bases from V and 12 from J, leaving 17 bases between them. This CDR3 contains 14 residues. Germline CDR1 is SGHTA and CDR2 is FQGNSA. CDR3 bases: TGTGCCAGCAGCTTAATTGTCCAGGGGGGGCGGCAGTTCTTC. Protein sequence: CASSLIVQGGRQFF.

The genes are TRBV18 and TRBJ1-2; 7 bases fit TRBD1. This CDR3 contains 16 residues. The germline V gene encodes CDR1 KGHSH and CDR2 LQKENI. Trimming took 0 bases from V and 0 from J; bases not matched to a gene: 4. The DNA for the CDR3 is TGTGCCAGCTCACCACCCAACAGGGGAGCTAACTATGGCTACACCTTC. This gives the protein CASSPPNRGANYGYTF. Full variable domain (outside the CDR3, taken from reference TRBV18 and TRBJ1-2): NAGVMQNPRHLVRRRGQEARLRCSPMKGHSHVYWYRQLPEEGLKFMVYLQKENIIDESGMPKERFSAEFPKEGPSILRIQQVVRGDSAAYFCASSPPNRGANYGYTFGSGTRLTVV.

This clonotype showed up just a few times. In DNA form, the CDR3 reads TGCAGCGTGACAGGGGCGAATGTAGCTTTCTTT. Translated: CSVTGANVAFF. The genes are TRBV29-1 and TRBJ1-1; 8 bases line up with TRBD1. The V gene's germline CDR1 is SQVTM and CDR2 ANQGSEA. This CDR3 is built from 11 residues. V was pared by 6 bases and J by 10 bases, with 7 bases of the junction left unmatched.